One and the same sample provided the 6 T cell receptor beta chains below, sequenced in a study of OX40 agonist ivuxolimab in advanced cancers. Measured with immunoSEQ multiplex PCR; TCRdb has only the in-frame clones, and not every one. The table includes around 90,000 clones, roughly nine tenths detected once. The sample in question was CD4+ or CD8+ T cells sorted from blood, obtained in a trial of the OX40 agonist ivuxolimab. All receptors derive from an adult with an advanced solid tumor such as melanoma, head and neck, liver or kidney cancer.

The chain has TRBV21-1 and TRBJ2-7; the listed D gene, TRBD2, was not tested against the DNA. TRBV21-1 counts as a pseudogene. CDR3 length equals 17 residues. The CDR3 nucleotides are TGTGCCAGCAGCGTTCGCATTACTAGCGGGAGCTCCTACGAGCAGTACTTC. Amino acids: CASSVRITSGSSYEQYF.

The V call is TRBV29-1, the J call TRBJ1-5, with 9 bases fitting TRBD1. The J segment lost 6 bases and the V segment lost 4 bases, leaving 4 bases of the junction unmatched. The CDR3 spans 13 residues. Germline-derived CDR1 and CDR2 are SQVTM and ANQGSEA. The chain's CDR3 is CSVVETGGQPQHF. CDR3 sequence (DNA): TGCAGCGTTGTCGAGACAGGGGGTCAGCCCCAGCATTTT. The entire variable domain, with the rest obtained from reference TRBV29-1 and TRBJ1-5, is as follows: SAVISQKPSRDICQRGTSLTIQCQVDSQVTMMFWYRQQPGQSLTLIATANQGSEATYESGFVIDKFPISRPNLTFSTLTVSNMSPEDSSIYLCSVVETGGQPQHFGDGTRLSIL.

The chain carries TRBV6-6 and TRBJ2-2, with D perhaps TRBD1 (6 bases). The CDR3 consists of 15 residues. The germline gives CDR1 MNHNY, CDR2 SVGAGI (reference sequence). V gave up 5 bases and J gave up 3 bases, with 13 bases separating them. CDR3 coding DNA: TGTGCCAGCAGTAACCGGGACACACACACCGGGGAGCTGTTTTTT. Translation: CASSNRDTHTGELFF.

The V and J genes are TRBV18 and TRBJ2-7, with D possibly matching TRBD1 (5 bases). CDR3 size: 12 residues. With 3 bases removed from V and 2 bases from J, the gap between germline ends came to 5 bases. Germline V gene sequence: CDR1 KGHSH, CDR2 LQKENI. CDR3 protein: CASSPDTYEQYF. In nucleotides, the CDR3 is TGTGCCAGCTCACCGGACACCTACGAGCAGTACTTC.

This clone was recorded only once. The chain couples TRBV30 to TRBJ2-1; 10 positions match TRBD2. The germline gives CDR1 GTSNPN, CDR2 SVGIG (reference sequence). Trimming at V came to 7 bases and at J to 11 bases, leaving 14 bases not matched to a gene. CDR3 size: 14 residues. CDR3 in DNA: TGTGCCTACGTGACGGCGCTAGCGGGAGTGAAGCAGTTCTTC. This translates into CAYVTALAGVKQFF.

The rearrangement uses TRBV18 and TRBJ2-7; no definite D call. In germline, CDR1 is KGHSH, CDR2 LQKENI. The CDR3 has 14 amino acids. V lost 2 bases, J lost 7 bases, and 15 bases lay in between. The CDR3 DNA sequence: TGTGCCAGCTCACCAAGGAACAACGTGGGTGAGCAGTACTTC. Protein: CASSPRNNVGEQYF. The entire variable domain, with the rest obtained from reference TRBV18 and TRBJ2-7, is as follows: NAGVMQNPRHLVRRRGQEARLRCSPMKGHSHVYWYRQLPEEGLKFMVYLQKENIIDESGMPKERFSAEFPKEGPSILRIQQVVRGDSAAYFCASSPRNNVGEQYFGPGTRLTVT.